The clone carrying this T cell receptor beta chain occurred once. This specimen comes from a study of blood T cell repertoires in COVID-19. Across the study: Specimens from acute and convalescent COVID-19 originated in the United States, Italy and Spain.

The CDR3 consists of 16 residues. Germline V gene data show CDR1 as LGHNA and CDR2 as YNFKEQ. V shed 0 bases and J 7 bases; nucleotides not matched to a gene: 7. Per the original methods: The assay estimated nucleated cells by amplifying reference gene primers. Sequencing was performed with immunoSEQ multiplex PCR; in TCRdb, only in-frame clones are kept and a portion is missing. That table gives V, J and clone size, and the DNA gave D and trimming. The sample includes a few hundred thousand clones, 75% to 85% of them seen just once. Material for sequencing was PBMCs or T cells enriched from blood (not recorded which). The receptor was derived from a middle-aged man who had recovered from COVID-19. V is TRBV4-2 and J is TRBJ2-2; TRBD2 matches 8 bases. CDR3 sequence reads: CASSQDPGLAHGELFF. In nucleotides, the CDR3 is TGTGCCAGCAGCCAAGATCCAGGACTAGCTCACGGGGAGCTGTTTTTT.